This TCR beta chain was identified in a study of tumor-infiltrating lymphocytes in primary liver carcinoma. Production of TCR beta cDNA used approximately 480 ng total RNA together with a constant-region primer. Sequencing libraries for TCR beta derived from three nested multiplex PCR rounds that used slightly modified ARM-PCR. The study ran its first two PCR rounds for approximately 10 cycles each, using TRBV1-TRBV30 forward primers and a C-beta reverse primer. TCRdb re-derived calls from the multiplex PCR reads in MiXCR, one entry per CDR3 protein. The table has 100,000 or so distinct CDR3 sequences, about three quarters seen once. From unsorted bulk tissue weighing about 20-32 mg, DNA and RNA were co-extracted. Trimming shortened V by 2 bases and J by 3 bases, and 6 bases separated the two germline ends. From germline, CDR1 is SGHKS and CDR2 YYEKEE (reference sequence). The CDR3 has 14 amino acids.

In this sample, this clonotype turned up many times. The TCR was taken from a woman aged 55-70 years with primary liver carcinoma and hepatitis B virus infection. The source material was liver tumor tissue from sampling region 5. Subset defined: tumor region T5, tumor centre. The chain combines TRBV5-5 with TRBJ2-6, with D maybe TRBD1 (5 bases). CDR3 sequence (DNA): TGTGCCAGCAGCTTCAGGGTTGGGGCCAACGTCCTGACTTTC. Translating it yields CASSFRVGANVLTF.